This T cell receptor (beta chain) was documented in a study of prognosis after radiotherapy for stage I lung cancer. Whole-study context: Every patient with non-small cell lung cancer was judged medically inoperable. Radiotherapy preceded distant metastases in a handful of patients (median around seven months); 15 showed no significant progression. Findings and limits, study-wide: When patients developed distant metastases, their Shannon entropy after stereotactic body radiation therapy was lower.

From genomic DNA, two-round multiplex PCR was used to amplify TCR beta CDR3. Round one of PCR was performed, and it used primers specific to each TRBV and TRBJ gene. Each CDR3 protein is one row after TCRdb ran MiXCR on the multiplex PCR reads. The sample consists of about 22,000 distinct CDR3 sequences, approximately 45% of them appearing once. V lost 2 bases, J lost 7 bases, and 12 bases lay in between. CDR3 length: 15 residues. Germline V CDR1 and CDR2: MNHEY, SVGAGI. To note about this clonotype: Its specificity is unknown.

Sample: PBMCs, taken before or after stereotactic body radiation therapy (not recorded which). This TCR was sampled from a donor aged 50 or older with non-small cell lung cancer. The V call is TRBV6-5, the J call TRBJ1-6; no firm D call. CDR3 nucleotide sequence: TGTGCCAGCAGTTACGTCCCACTACTGAATTCACCCCTCCACTTT. Encoded protein: CASSYVPLLNSPLHF.